These 27 T cell receptor beta chains originate from one sample sequenced in a study of T cells in women clearing cervical HPV infection. Profiling relied on immunoSEQ multiplex PCR, and the TCRdb table lists in-frame clones only, not all of them. The sample's table shows approximately 16,000 clones. The sequencing input was blood buffy coat. The receptors stem from a woman aged 18-70 years with a cervical HPV16 infection that either progressed to CIN3+ or cleared (not recorded which).

The sequenced CDR3 bases are TGTGCCAGCAGTACAGGTTACGAG. Its translation is CASSTGYE. Given in full, the CDR3 is CASSTGYEQYF. V usage is TRBV27 and J usage is TRBJ2-7, with a tentative D call TRBD1 (5 bases). The CDR3 goes on 3 residues after the read ends, and that part is filled in from the germline J gene. CDR1 is MNHEY and CDR2 is SMNVEV in the germline V gene (reference sequence). This CDR3 spans 11 amino acids. The germline V and J ends were trimmed by 5 bases and 4 bases, with 6 bases remaining between them.

CDR3 bases read: TGCAGTGCTAGAAGGGTGGCCAGGGGGCATCAGCCC. This translates into CSARRVARGHQP. The entire CDR3 protein reads CSARRVARGHQPQHF. The rearrangement links TRBV20-1 to TRBJ1-5; 8 nucleotides agree with TRBD1. The missing CDR3 end, 3 residues past where the read stops, is filled in from the germline J gene. The J segment lost 5 bases and the V segment lost 2 bases, leaving 8 bases of the junction unmatched. Germline values: CDR1 DFQATT, CDR2 SNEGSKA (reference sequence). The CDR3 loop spans 15 amino acids.

With regard to this clone: The read gets to within 3 residues of the CDR3 end, and the germline J gene fills in the rest. In the same sample, other DNA sequences code for this CDR3. V gene TRBV5-1 combines with J gene TRBJ2-3, with D hard to call. Trimming removed 1 base from V and 1 base from J, with 16 bases in between. This CDR3 comprises 17 residues. In germline, CDR1 is SGHRS, CDR2 YFSETQ. CDR3 in amino acids: CASSLFGEVLGTDTQYF. CDR3 bases read: TGCGCCAGCAGCTTGTTTGGTGAGGTCCTGGGCACAGATACG.

Notes on this clone: The read comes to an end 3 residues before the CDR3 does, leaving the germline J gene to fill in the end. The genes are TRBV18 and TRBJ1-1, with D tentatively TRBD1 (5 bases). This CDR3 comprises 16 residues. Per germline, CDR1 KGHSH and CDR2 LQKENI. Trimming left V 3 bases short and J 3 bases short, with 17 bases between. The CDR3 loop reads CASSPHPRGEDTEAFF. CDR3 bases read: TGTGCCAGCTCACCCCATCCGCGGGGGGAGGACACTGAA.

In regard to this clone: The CDR3 goes on 3 residues after the read ends, and that part is filled in from the germline J gene. This chain links TRBV19 with TRBJ2-2; D gene uncertain. V lost 5 bases, J lost 2 bases, and 9 bases lay in between. CDR1 LNHDA and CDR2 SQIVND come from the germline V gene (reference sequence). The CDR3 has 14 residues. The part of the CDR3 DNA that was read is TGTGCCAGTAGTCGAGAGGCTAACACCGGGGAG. Its translation: CASSREANTGE. The whole CDR3 protein reads CASSREANTGELFF.

A note on this clone: The read terminates 3 residues ahead of where the CDR3 ends, so the germline J gene completes it. V is TRBV28 and J is TRBJ1-4; TRBD1 agrees at 10 bases. V lost 1 base to trimming and J lost 6 bases; unmatched junction nucleotides: 2. This CDR3 contains 15 residues. Germline CDR1 and CDR2: MDHEN and SYDVKM. CDR3 sequence: CASSLLGTGDEKLFF. The sequenced CDR3 bases are TGTGCCAGCAGTTTATTGGGGACAGGGGATGAAAAA.

Regarding this clone: The read is 3 residues too short to cover the CDR3 end, so that end is filled in from the germline J gene. The chain couples TRBV13 to TRBJ1-1; possibly TRBD1 for D (6 bases). Per germline, CDR1 PRHDT and CDR2 FYEKMQ (reference sequence). The CDR3 extends over 15 amino acids. CDR3 protein: CASSSGRQAWGGAFF. The covered CDR3 bases are TGTGCCAGCAGCTCGGGGAGACAGGCTTGGGGGGGA.

For this clone: The read ends 3 residues early relative to the CDR3; the germline J gene fills the gap. The genes are TRBV2 and TRBJ2-7; D remains unclear. Trimming took 1 base from V and 0 from J, leaving 13 bases between them. This CDR3 is built from 16 residues. Germline CDR1 reads SNHLY; CDR2 reads FYNNEI. CDR3 region: CASSEGAGSPSYEQYF. The sequenced part of the CDR3 DNA is TGTGCCAGCAGTGAAGGGGCAGGCTCACCCTCCTACGAG.

A note on this clone: The DNA ends 3 residues before the CDR3 does, and the rest of the CDR3 is filled in from the germline J gene. The chain links TRBV7-9 to TRBJ2-3, with TRBD1 matching over 8 bases. The trim removed 5 bases at V and 5 bases at J, leaving 6 bases unmatched. The germline gives CDR1 SEHNR, CDR2 FQNEAQ (reference sequence). This CDR3 comprises 14 residues. This CDR3 reads CASSARTGQDTQYF. The sequenced CDR3 bases are TGTGCCAGCAGCGCCCGGACAGGGCAAGATACG.

Points on this clone: The sequenced fragment ends 3 residues before the CDR3 boundary, so the rest is inferred from the germline J gene. The V gene is TRBV5-4, the J gene TRBJ2-3; 11 nucleotides agree with TRBD2. The CDR3 length is 16 residues. Per the germline V gene, CDR1 is SGHNT and CDR2 is YYREEE (reference sequence). The trim removed 0 bases at V and 3 bases at J, leaving 3 bases unmatched. CDR3 DNA, as far as it was read: TGTGCCAGCAGCTTGGTAGCGGGGGGGCTGACAGATACG. This codes for CASSLVAGGLTDT. The complete CDR3 sequence is CASSLVAGGLTDTQYF.

Judged by frequency, this clone is medium-sized. The read halts 3 residues ahead of the CDR3 end, with the missing end drawn from the germline J gene. V is TRBV5-4 and J is TRBJ1-2; 9 bases are a match to TRBD1. CDR1 is SGHNT and CDR2 is YYREEE in the germline V gene (reference sequence). This CDR3 is built from 15 residues. CDR3 bases read: TGTGCCAGCAGCTTGGATGGGGGACAGGGAAAAGGC. Amino acids: CASSLDGGQGKG. Given in full, the CDR3 is CASSLDGGQGKGYTF.

Concerning this clone: The read stops 3 residues short of the end of the CDR3; the missing end is completed from the germline J gene. The V call is TRBV5-5, the J call TRBJ2-5; D may be TRBD1 (5 bases). CDR1 is SGHKS and CDR2 is YYEKEE in the germline V gene (reference sequence). V shed 2 bases and J shed 7 bases, with 18 bases lying between them. The length of the CDR3 is 15 residues. The DNA read from the CDR3 is TGTGCCAGCAGCTTCGACATCGGTTTAGGGGTGACC. Protein product: CASSFDIGLGVT. The full CDR3 protein is CASSFDIGLGVTQYF.

A word on this clone: From the germline J gene comes the end of the CDR3, since the read stops 3 residues before it. V usage is TRBV7-8 and J usage is TRBJ1-5, with unresolved D. This CDR3 is 14 amino acids long. The germline gives CDR1 SGHVS, CDR2 FQNEAQ. With 5 bases removed from V and 4 bases from J, the gap between germline ends came to 12 bases. CDR3 in amino acids: CASSRGGQNQPQHF. CDR3 DNA (partial): TGTGCCAGCAGCCGGGGAGGGCAGAATCAGCCC.

Of note for this clone: The read halts 3 residues ahead of the CDR3 end, with the missing end drawn from the germline J gene. V and J are TRBV5-1 and TRBJ2-1; 9 nucleotides match TRBD1. Germline loops: CDR1 SGHRS, CDR2 YFSETQ. The CDR3 is 15 amino acids. J was trimmed by 3 bases and V by 3 bases; bases with no gene match: 4. Incomplete CDR3 DNA: TGCGCCAGCAGCTCAGGACAGGGGAACTACAATGAG. Protein product: CASSSGQGNYNE. The complete CDR3 reads CASSSGQGNYNEQFF. The full variable domain, with the rest looked up from reference TRBV5-1 and TRBJ2-1, is KAGVTQTPRYLIKTRGQQVTLSCSPISGHRSVSWYQQTPGQGLQFLFEYFSETQRNKGNFPGRFSGRQFSNSRSEMNVSTLELGDSALYLCASSSGQGNYNEQFFGPGTRLTVL.

Regarding this clone: The read comes to an end 3 residues before the CDR3 does, leaving the germline J gene to fill in the end. This chain links TRBV20-1 with TRBJ1-6; 7 bases map to TRBD1. CDR1 and CDR2 from the germline V gene are DFQATT and SNEGSKA (reference sequence). V lost 3 bases to trimming and J lost 7 bases; unmatched junction nucleotides: 3. This CDR3 contains 13 residues. The chain's CDR3 is CSARTGLNSPLHF. Partial CDR3 DNA: TGCAGTGCTAGGACAGGGCTAAATTCACCC.

Notes on this clone: The read stops 3 residues short of the end of the CDR3; the missing end is completed from the germline J gene. The chain employs TRBV28 and TRBJ2-7; a weak D match, TRBD1 (6 bases). The germline V gene has CDR1 MDHEN and CDR2 SYDVKM. V was clipped by 5 bases and J by 4 bases, with 12 bases between them. The CDR3 has 13 amino acids. The covered CDR3 bases are TGTGCCAGCAGTCTTGGACAGAATTACGAG. This translates into CASSLGQNYE. The CDR3 reads in full as CASSLGQNYEQYF.

Concerning this clone: Coverage ceases 3 residues before the CDR3 finishes, and the germline J gene fills in the end. The chain employs TRBV10-3 and TRBJ1-1, with a weak D call TRBD1 (6 bases). Germline lookup yields CDR1 ENHRY and CDR2 SYGVKD. The V end was cut by 6 bases, the J end by 1 base, with 9 bases between. The CDR3 has 13 residues. The CDR3 protein is CAIRADRNTEAFF. The covered CDR3 bases are TGTGCCATCAGGGCGGACAGGAACACTGAA.

The CDR3 spells CASSQGETQYF. CDR3 DNA (partial): TGTGCCAGCAGCCAAGGGGAGACC. The rearrangement joins TRBV7-2 to TRBJ2-5; no clear D gene. The CDR3 is cut off 3 residues early in the read; its end comes from the germline J gene. Germline V gives CDR1 SGHTA, CDR2 FQGNSA. The germline V and J ends were trimmed by 5 bases and 5 bases, with 6 bases remaining between them. The CDR3 is 11 residues long.

The part of the CDR3 DNA that was read is TGTGCCATCAGTGACAGGACAGGGGGCGGTGAAAAA. It specifies CAISDRTGGGEK. The entire CDR3 reads CAISDRTGGGEKLFF. V and J are TRBV10-3 and TRBJ1-4, with 11 bases matching TRBD1. Read coverage stops 3 residues before the CDR3 terminus; the germline J gene supplies the remainder. The junction had 4 bases not matched to a gene; V was cut back by 3 bases and J by 7 bases. The CDR3 loop spans 15 amino acids. Germline V lookup: CDR1 ENHRY, CDR2 SYGVKD.

Remarks on this clone: The CDR3 goes on 3 residues after the read ends, and that part is filled in from the germline J gene. The chain couples TRBV4-1 to TRBJ2-6; D not certain. CDR1 and CDR2 (germline): MGHRA, YSYEKL. The CDR3 runs 16 residues. Trimming cost V 0 bases and J 3 bases, with 9 bases left between them. CDR3 protein: CASSQEAQGGANVLTF. The CDR3 bases that were read are TGCGCCAGCAGCCAAGAGGCACAAGGTGGGGCCAACGTC.

Details on this clone: The read terminates 3 residues ahead of where the CDR3 ends, so the germline J gene completes it. The rearrangement uses TRBV18 and TRBJ2-7; TRBD2 is a possible D gene (7 bases). With 3 bases removed from V and 2 bases from J, the gap between germline ends came to 17 bases. This CDR3 region has 16 residues. Germline V gene sequence: CDR1 KGHSH, CDR2 LQKENI. CDR3 region: CASSPRRGGIAYEQYF. CDR3 DNA (partial): TGTGCCAGCTCACCCCGCAGGGGAGGGATTGCCTACGAG.

Concerning this clone: With the read ending 3 residues before the CDR3 end, the germline J gene is used to fill in that end. V and J are TRBV19 and TRBJ1-1; possible D gene TRBD1, 6 bases. The germline V gene has CDR1 LNHDA and CDR2 SQIVND (reference sequence). Trimming cost V 6 bases and J 0 bases, with 11 bases left between them. The length of the CDR3 is 14 residues. The part of the CDR3 DNA that was read is TGTGCCAGTAGCCAGGGGAGGCTGAACACTGAA. Residues: CASSQGRLNTE. The entire CDR3 reads CASSQGRLNTEAFF.

Points on this clone: Coverage ceases 3 residues before the CDR3 finishes, and the germline J gene fills in the end. V gene TRBV29-1 combines with J gene TRBJ1-4, with D possibly being TRBD1 (5 bases). CDR1 is SQVTM and CDR2 is ANQGSEA in the germline V gene. Trimming took 3 bases from V and 6 from J, leaving 11 bases between them. The CDR3 extends over 13 amino acids. The CDR3 bases that were read are TGCAGCGTTGAGGGCAGGGATGATGAAAAA. This translates into CSVEGRDDEK. The whole CDR3 reads CSVEGRDDEKLFF.

A word on this clone: The CDR3 end is not reached by the read, which stops 3 residues before it; the germline J gene fills it in. This chain connects TRBV7-2 to TRBJ2-5; 8 nucleotides line up with TRBD2. With 2 bases clipped from V and 5 bases from J, the junction kept 7 bases outside the gene matches. This CDR3 comprises 15 residues. CDR1 SGHTA and CDR2 FQGNSA come from the germline V gene. The CDR3 bases that were read are TGTGCCAGCAGCTTAAATTACCGCGGGGGGGAGACC. This codes for CASSLNYRGGET. The whole CDR3 sequence is CASSLNYRGGETQYF.

Concerning this clone itself: The CDR3 end lies 3 residues beyond the end of the read and is filled in from the germline J gene. The rearrangement uses TRBV20-1 and TRBJ1-6, with D unresolved. Per germline, CDR1 DFQATT and CDR2 SNEGSKA (reference sequence). This CDR3 is 15 amino acids long. The V end lost 1 base, the J end lost 0 bases, and 7 bases lay between the germline ends. The CDR3 is CSARVDTSYNSPLHF. Incomplete CDR3 DNA: TGCAGTGCTAGAGTCGACACCTCCTATAATTCACCC.

Points on this clone: A junction end diverges from the germline sequence, so it may reflect a read error. Partial CDR3 DNA: TGTGCCAGCAGCGAAGGACAGGTTCGGAATGAG. Amino acid sequence: CASSEGQVRNE. The full CDR3 protein reads CASSEGQVRNEQFF. The chain couples TRBV2 to TRBJ2-1; 7 nucleotides match TRBD1. From the germline J gene comes the end of the CDR3, since the read stops 3 residues before it. CDR3 length: 14 amino acids. Germline CDR1 reads SNHLY; CDR2 reads FYNNEI. Variable domain in full (rest from reference TRBV2 and TRBJ2-1): EPEVTQTPSHQVTQMGQEVILRCVPISNHLYFYWYRQILGQKVEFLVSFYNNEISEKSEIFDDQFSVERPDGSNFTLKIRSTKLEDSAMYFCASSEGQVRNEQFFGPGTRLTVL.

In regard to this clone: Read coverage stops 3 residues before the CDR3 terminus; the germline J gene supplies the remainder. The J gene is TRBJ2-7, the V gene TRBV20-1; 9 bases map to TRBD1. CDR3 length equals 15 residues. Trimming at V came to 6 bases and at J to 5 bases, leaving 14 bases not matched to a gene. Germline loops: CDR1 DFQATT, CDR2 SNEGSKA (reference sequence). This CDR3 reads CSAPGLQGAGDEQYF. The CDR3 bases that were read are TGCAGTGCCCCCGGCCTACAGGGGGCAGGGGACGAG.